The present TCR beta chain was sequenced within a study of shared clonotypes between healthy human individuals. Whole-study context: Samples came from a couple of female and a few male donors aged 18 to 49.

The ends were cut back, 4 bases at V and 2 bases at J, with 6 bases in the middle. CDR3 length equals 12 residues. From germline, CDR1 is GTSNPN and CDR2 SVGIG (reference sequence). This clone turned up a few times. Its specificity is unknown. This table comes from immunoSEQ multiplex PCR, and its TCRdb copy is limited to in-frame clones, with some not included. Here the sample spans about 2.1 million clones, around 95% being singletons. Overall study findings and caveats: Four donors showed sharing of 4.5% to 6% of naive CD4 clonotypes. Sequencing depth was expected to affect clonotype sharing among donors.

CD8 cells regarded as naive lacked CD45RO, were positively chosen for CCR7, and omitted terminally differentiated effector memory CD45RA+ cells. All donors were healthy HIV-negative adults lacking recent acute infections or vaccinations. This clonotype was obtained from a man younger than 35 in good health. Some clones in this sample may be carry-over from other donors' samples. V usage is TRBV30 and J usage is TRBJ1-5; D gene uncertain. The specimen was naive CD8+ T cells from PBMCs. The CDR3 DNA follows: TGTGCCTGGACCGACGGCAATCAGCCCCAGCATTTT. Translating gives CAWTDGNQPQHF.